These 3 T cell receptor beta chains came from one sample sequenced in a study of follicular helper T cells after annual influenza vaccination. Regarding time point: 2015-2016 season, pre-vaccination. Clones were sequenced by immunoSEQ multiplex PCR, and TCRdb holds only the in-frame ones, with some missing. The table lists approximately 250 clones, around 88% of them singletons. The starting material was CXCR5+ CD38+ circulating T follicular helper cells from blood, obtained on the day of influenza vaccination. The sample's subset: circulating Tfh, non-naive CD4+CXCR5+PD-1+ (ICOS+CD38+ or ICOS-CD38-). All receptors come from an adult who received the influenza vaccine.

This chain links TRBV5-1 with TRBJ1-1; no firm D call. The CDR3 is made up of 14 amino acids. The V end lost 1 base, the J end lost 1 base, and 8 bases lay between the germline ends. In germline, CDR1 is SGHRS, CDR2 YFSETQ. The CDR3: CASSLNSGNTEAFF. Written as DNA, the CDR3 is TGCGCCAGCAGCTTGAACTCTGGGAACACTGAAGCTTTCTTT.

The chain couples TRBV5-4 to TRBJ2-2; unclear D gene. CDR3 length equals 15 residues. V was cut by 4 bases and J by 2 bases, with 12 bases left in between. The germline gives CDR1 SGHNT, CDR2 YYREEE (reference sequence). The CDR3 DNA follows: TGTGCCAGCAGCCCAGGTGGGATAAACACCGGGGAGCTGTTTTTT. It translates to CASSPGGINTGELFF.

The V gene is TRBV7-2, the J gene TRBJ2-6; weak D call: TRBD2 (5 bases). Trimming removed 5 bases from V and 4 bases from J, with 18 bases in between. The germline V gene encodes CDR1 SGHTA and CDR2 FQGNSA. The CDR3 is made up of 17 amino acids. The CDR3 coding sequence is TGTGCCAGCAGCCCCCCCCCGGGGAAGGACGGGGCCAACGTCCTGACTTTC. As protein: CASSPPPGKDGANVLTF.